This T cell receptor beta chain was recorded in a study of a mutant IDH1 vaccine in newly diagnosed glioma. Overall study context: Initiation of the vaccine course occurred 4-6 weeks after radiotherapy alone, or alongside temozolomide cycles. Therapy received beforehand was radiotherapy, temozolomide, or both, with most patients given both. Study-level results: A vaccine-induced immune response developed in around 92% of the patients.

This clone came up a few times. Its antigen remains unknown. The assay was immunoSEQ multiplex PCR, and TCRdb's table has in-frame clones only and misses some. The profile shows about 65,000 clones, 70% to 90% of them singletons. The CDR3 sequence is 16 residues long. Germline V gene data show CDR1 as SEHNR and CDR2 as FQNEAQ (reference sequence). Trimming removed 3 bases from V and 5 bases from J, with 20 bases in between. Documented time point: week 23, last vaccination. Mutant IDH1 20-mer peptide, at 300 ug, made up each vaccine dose, with topical imiquimod. The genes are TRBV7-9 and TRBJ2-7, with D uncertain. The starting material was PBMCs, obtained from a glioma patient whose treatment included an IDH1 peptide vaccine. The sequence came from a man under 40 with glioma. The chain's CDR3 is CASSLGGSGKVNEQYF. The CDR3 DNA is TGTGCCAGCAGCTTGGGCGGCTCTGGAAAGGTCAACGAGCAGTACTTC.